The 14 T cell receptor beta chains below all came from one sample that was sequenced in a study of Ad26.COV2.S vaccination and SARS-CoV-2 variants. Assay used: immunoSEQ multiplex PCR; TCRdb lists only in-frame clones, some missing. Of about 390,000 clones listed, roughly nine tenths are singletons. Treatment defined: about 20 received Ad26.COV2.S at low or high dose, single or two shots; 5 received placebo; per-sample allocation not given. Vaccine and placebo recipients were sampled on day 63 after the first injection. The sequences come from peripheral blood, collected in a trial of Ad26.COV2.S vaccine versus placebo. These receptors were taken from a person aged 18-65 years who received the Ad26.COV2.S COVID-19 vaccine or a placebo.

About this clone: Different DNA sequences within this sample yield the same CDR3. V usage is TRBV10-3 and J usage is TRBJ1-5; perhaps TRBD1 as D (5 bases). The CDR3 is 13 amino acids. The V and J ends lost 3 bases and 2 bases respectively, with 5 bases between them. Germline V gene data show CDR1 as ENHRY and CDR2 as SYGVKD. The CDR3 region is CAISEQGNQPQHF. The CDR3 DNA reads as TGTGCCATCAGTGAACAGGGCAATCAGCCCCAGCATTTT.

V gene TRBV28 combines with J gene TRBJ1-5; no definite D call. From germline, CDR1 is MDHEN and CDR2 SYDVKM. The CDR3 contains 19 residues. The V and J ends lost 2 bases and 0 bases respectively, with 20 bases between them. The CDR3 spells CASSLARVQVRYSNQPQHF. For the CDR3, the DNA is TGTGCCAGCAGTTTAGCGAGGGTGCAGGTGCGGTATAGCAATCAGCCCCAGCATTTT.

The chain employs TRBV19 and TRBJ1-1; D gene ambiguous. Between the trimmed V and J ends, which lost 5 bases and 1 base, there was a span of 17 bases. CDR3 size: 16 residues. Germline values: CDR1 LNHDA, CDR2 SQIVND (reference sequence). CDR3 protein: CASSLPDHGENTEAFF. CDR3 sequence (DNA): TGTGCCAGTAGTTTACCTGATCACGGGGAGAACACTGAAGCTTTCTTT.

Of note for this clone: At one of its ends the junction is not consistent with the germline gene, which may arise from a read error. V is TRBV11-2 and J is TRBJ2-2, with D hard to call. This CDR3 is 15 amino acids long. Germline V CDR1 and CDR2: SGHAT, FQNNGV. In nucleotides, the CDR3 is TGTGCCAGCAGCTCAGGACGGGCGAACACCGAGGAGCTGTTTTTT. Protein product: CASSSGRANTEELFF. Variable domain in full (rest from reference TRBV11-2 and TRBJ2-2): EAGVAQSPRYKIIEKRQSVAFWCNPISGHATLYWYQQILGQGPKLLIQFQNNGVVDDSQLPKDRFSAERLKGVDSTLKIQPAKLEDSAVYLCASSSGRANTEELFFGEGSRLTVL.

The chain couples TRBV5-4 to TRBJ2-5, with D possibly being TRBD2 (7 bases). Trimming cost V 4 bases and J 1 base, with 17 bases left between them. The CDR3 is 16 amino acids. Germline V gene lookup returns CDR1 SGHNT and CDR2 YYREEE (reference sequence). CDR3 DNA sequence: TGTGCCAGCAGCCCCCCGAGGGGGGGCGGCCAAGAGACCCAGTACTTC. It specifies CASSPPRGGGQETQYF.

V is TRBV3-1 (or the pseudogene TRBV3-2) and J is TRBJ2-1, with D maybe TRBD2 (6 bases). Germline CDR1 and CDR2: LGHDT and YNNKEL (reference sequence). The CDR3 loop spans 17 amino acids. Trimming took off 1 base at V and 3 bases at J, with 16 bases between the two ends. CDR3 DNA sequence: TGTGCCAGCAGCCAAGGTAGTAGCGGCGTGAACTACAATGAGCAGTTCTTC. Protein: CASSQGSSGVNYNEQFF.

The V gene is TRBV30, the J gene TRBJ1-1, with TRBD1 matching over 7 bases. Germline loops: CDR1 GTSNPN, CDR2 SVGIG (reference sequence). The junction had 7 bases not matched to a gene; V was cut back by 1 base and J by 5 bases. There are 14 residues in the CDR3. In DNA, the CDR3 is TGTGCCTGGAGTGCCTTAACAGGGGAAACTGAAGCTTTCTTT. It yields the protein CAWSALTGETEAFF.

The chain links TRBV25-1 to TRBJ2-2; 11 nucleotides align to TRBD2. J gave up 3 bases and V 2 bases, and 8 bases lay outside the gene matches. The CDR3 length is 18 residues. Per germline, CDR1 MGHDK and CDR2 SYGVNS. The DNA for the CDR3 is TGTGCCAGCAGTGAAGGATTAGCGGGGGGGACGGACACCGGGGAGCTGTTTTTT. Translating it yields CASSEGLAGGTDTGELFF.

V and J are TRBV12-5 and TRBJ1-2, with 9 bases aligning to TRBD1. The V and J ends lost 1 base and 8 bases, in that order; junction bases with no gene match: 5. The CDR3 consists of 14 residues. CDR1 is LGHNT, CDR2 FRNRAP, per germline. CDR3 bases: TGTGCTAGTGGTTTGGGGGACAGGGAGGTGGGCTACACCTTC. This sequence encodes CASGLGDREVGYTF.

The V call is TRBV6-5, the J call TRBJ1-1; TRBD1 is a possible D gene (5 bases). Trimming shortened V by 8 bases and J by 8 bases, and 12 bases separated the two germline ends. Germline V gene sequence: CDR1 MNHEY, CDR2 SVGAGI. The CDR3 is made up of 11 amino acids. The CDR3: CASGPRDEAFF. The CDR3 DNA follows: TGTGCCAGCGGCCCCCGGGACGAAGCTTTCTTT.

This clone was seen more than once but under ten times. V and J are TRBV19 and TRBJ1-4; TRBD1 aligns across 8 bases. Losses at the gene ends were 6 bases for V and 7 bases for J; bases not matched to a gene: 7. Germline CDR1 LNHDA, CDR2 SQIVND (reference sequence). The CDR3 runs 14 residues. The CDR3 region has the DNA TGTGCCAGTAGAACTACAGGGGGTGGTGAAAAACTGTTTTTT. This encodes CASRTTGGGEKLFF.

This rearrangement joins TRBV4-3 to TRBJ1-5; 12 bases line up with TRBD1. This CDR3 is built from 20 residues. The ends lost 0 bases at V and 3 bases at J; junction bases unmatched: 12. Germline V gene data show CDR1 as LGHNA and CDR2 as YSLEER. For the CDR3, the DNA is TGCGCCAGCAGCCAAGATTGGGGGGGACAGGGGGCGCGAGACAATCAGCCCCAGCATTTT. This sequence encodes CASSQDWGGQGARDNQPQHF.

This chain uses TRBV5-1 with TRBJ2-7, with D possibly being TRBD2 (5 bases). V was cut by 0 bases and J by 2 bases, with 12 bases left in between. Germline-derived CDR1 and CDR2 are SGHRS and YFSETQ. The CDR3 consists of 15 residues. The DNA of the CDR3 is TGCGCCAGCAGCTTGGATAAGGGAGTCCCCTACGAGCAGTACTTC. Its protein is CASSLDKGVPYEQYF.

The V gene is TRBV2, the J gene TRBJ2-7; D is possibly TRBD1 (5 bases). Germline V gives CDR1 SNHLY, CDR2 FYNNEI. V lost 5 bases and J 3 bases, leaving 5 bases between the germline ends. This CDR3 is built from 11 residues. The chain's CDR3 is CASSTGYEQYF. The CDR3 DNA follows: TGTGCCAGCAGTACAGGCTACGAGCAGTACTTC.